This T cell receptor beta chain was captured by sequencing in a study of identical twins' blood T cells. Findings and limits, study-wide: Each donor's most abundant TCRbeta clonotypes shared more CDR3 sequences with her twin than unrelated donors. Shared CDR3 clonotype counts tracked mainly the product of cloneset sizes.

Libraries were made from RNA as TCR cDNA, using a modified protocol. One entry per CDR3 protein, called by TCRdb with MiXCR from the 5' RACE reads. The sample yields hundreds of thousands of distinct CDR3 sequences, around 30% seen once. Three pairs of healthy female monozygous twins were the donors. This clonotype was seen repeatedly, ten times or more. Its antigen is still unknown. This TCR derives from a woman between 18 and 50 years old in good health. The specimen was PBMCs.

In DNA form, the CDR3 reads TGTGCCAGCGCTAATGACAGGAACACTGAAGCTTTCTTT. It encodes CASANDRNTEAFF. The chain links TRBV12-3 or TRBV12-4 to TRBJ1-1, with TRBD1 as a possible D gene (5 bases). The CDR3 totals 13 residues. Trimming left V 8 bases short and J 1 base short, with 11 bases between.